These T cell receptor beta chains were read from a single sample in a study of T cell repertoires in cytomegalovirus infection. Using its own MiXCR run on the reads, TCRdb lists one record per CDR3 protein. The top ten hold 9.5% to 15% of the sample, which has a few hundred thousand distinct CDR3 sequences, roughly 17% seen once. Sample: PBMCs. Every receptor here comes from a human donor in good health (CMV status not recorded). Some clones in this sample may be carry-over from other donors' samples. Both conserved end residues are part of each CDR3. The D gene is left open where the match is weak. Size is stated for part of the rows, as once, few or many counts, or as a class when the clone is expanded.

d_gene	abundance	v_gene	j_gene	CDR3nt	CDR3aa
NA	NA	TRBV20-1	TRBJ1-5	TGCAGTGCTAGTATCGGCTGGGAGGGTCAGCCCCAGCATTTT	CSASIGWEGQPQHF
NA	few	TRBV10-3	TRBJ1-6	TGTGCCATCAGTGAAGTGGACAGATCCATCTATAATTCACCCCTCCACTTT	CAISEVDRSIYNSPLHF
NA	NA	TRBV2	TRBJ1-5	TGTGCCAGCGGTGTGGACGGGAGTAGTCAGCCCCAGCATTTT	CASGVDGSSQPQHF
TRBD2	many	TRBV7-2	TRBJ2-3	TGTGCCAGCAGGACTAGCGAGAGCACAGATACGCAGTATTTT	CASRTSESTDTQYF
NA	NA	TRBV10-3	TRBJ2-7	TGTGCCATCAGTGAGTCGACACACCCCTACGAGCGGTACTTC	CAISESTHPYERYF
TRBD1	NA	TRBV7-9	TRBJ1-4	TGTGCCAGCAGCTTAAGTACAGGGGATGAAAAACTGTTTTTT	CASSLSTGDEKLFF
NA	NA	TRBV7-2	TRBJ2-1	TGTGCCAGCAGTAGGGGGGGGGGTGGCAGCCCCTACAATGAGCAGTTCTTC	CASSRGGGGSPYNEQFF
NA	few	TRBV15	TRBJ2-5	TGTGCCACCAGCGGGGGAAACCAAGAGACCCAGTACTTC	CATSGGNQETQYF
TRBD1	few	TRBV6-1	TRBJ2-7	TGTGCCAGCAGTCAGGACAGGGGGCGCATTAAAAACCGCCTAAACTTC	CASSQDRGRIKNRLNF
TRBD1	many	TRBV6-1	TRBJ1-2	TGTGCCAGCAGCGGTGGGACAGCTGGGGATCACTATGGCTACACCTTC	CASSGGTAGDHYGYTF
TRBD1	NA	TRBV2	TRBJ1-2	TGTGCCAGCATAAGGGACAGAGAATTCTATGGCTACACCTTC	CASIRDREFYGYTF
TRBD1	NA	TRBV4-1	TRBJ1-2	TGCGCCAGCAGCCAAGACGTGGGACAGGACGCCTATGGCTACACCTTC	CASSQDVGQDAYGYTF
NA	few	TRBV28	TRBJ2-3	TGTGCCAGCATCGCACCGGGACACAGCACAGATACGCAGTATTTT	CASIAPGHSTDTQYF
NA	NA	TRBV4-3	TRBJ1-2	TGCGCCAGCAGCCCAGGACAGACTAACTATGGCTACACCTTC	CASSPGQTNYGYTF
NA	many	TRBV20-1	TRBJ1-6	TGCAGTGCCCTACAGGGCTTCACCTATAATTCACCCCTCCACTTT	CSALQGFTYNSPLHF
NA	few	TRBV6-1	TRBJ2-7	TGTGCCAGCAGACGACAGCTTCTAGGGAACGAGCAGTACTTC	CASRRQLLGNEQYF
NA	few	TRBV12-3/TRBV12-4	TRBJ2-1	TGTGCCAGCAACGTTGGTGGCGCCTACAATGAGCAGTTCTTC	CASNVGGAYNEQFF
NA	NA	TRBV9	TRBJ1-1	TGTGCCAGCAGCTTCCTGGACCGGAACACTGAAGCTTTCTTT	CASSFLDRNTEAFF
TRBD2	few	TRBV20-1	TRBJ2-7	TGCAGTGCCCCCGGCGGCAGCGGGGGGATCTACGAGCAGTACTTC	CSAPGGSGGIYEQYF
TRBD1	few	TRBV6-2/TRBV6-3	TRBJ2-5	TGTGCCAGCACCCCCCCCGGACAGGGGACCCGAGGGGACGAGACCCAGTACTTC	CASTPPGQGTRGDETQYF
TRBD1	few	TRBV12-3/TRBV12-4	TRBJ2-5	TGTGCCAGCAGGACGGACAGGGCGTACCAAGAGACCCAGTACTTC	CASRTDRAYQETQYF
NA	few	TRBV2	TRBJ2-2	TGTGCCAGCAGACAAGAGGCAGGGCACACCGGGGAGCTGTTTTTT	CASRQEAGHTGELFF
NA	many	TRBV20-1	TRBJ1-1	TGCAGTGCTAGCCCCTCCGCCGGGGTGAACACTGAAGCTTTCTTT	CSASPSAGVNTEAFF
TRBD1	NA	TRBV6-5	TRBJ2-7	TGTGCCAGCAGTCCTCAGGGGGCTCGCTACGAGCAGTACTTC	CASSPQGARYEQYF
TRBD1	few	TRBV25-1	TRBJ1-2	TGTGCCAGCAGTGACAACAGGGGGCGAGGTGGCTACACCTTC	CASSDNRGRGGYTF
NA	few	TRBV6-1	TRBJ1-4	TGTGCCAGCAGTGAACCCGGGGTGGCTAATGAAAAACTGTTTTTT	CASSEPGVANEKLFF
NA	few	TRBV28	TRBJ2-5	TGTGCCAGCAGTTTACGGGCTAGCGTTGAGGAGACCCAGTACTTC	CASSLRASVEETQYF
TRBD1	NA	TRBV20-1	TRBJ1-1	TGCAGTGCTAGGAACAGGGGACGGGACACTGAAGCTTTCTTT	CSARNRGRDTEAFF
NA	few	TRBV9	TRBJ2-1	TGTGCCAGCAGCGTAGCGGGCCATCCCTACAATGAGCAGTTCTTC	CASSVAGHPYNEQFF
NA	few	TRBV6-5	TRBJ1-5	TGTGCCAGCAGTTACAATCCGGGGCTGGGTCAGCCCCAGCATTTT	CASSYNPGLGQPQHF
NA	many	TRBV12-3/TRBV12-4	TRBJ1-4	TGTGCCAGCAGTTTAATGGGTGAAAAACTGTTTTTT	CASSLMGEKLFF
TRBD2	many	TRBV3-1	TRBJ2-5	TGTGCCAGCAGCCAGCCGGGACTACCCAAAGAGACCCAGTACTTC	CASSQPGLPKETQYF
NA	few	TRBV20-1	TRBJ1-1	TGCAGTGCTAGATCGAGTAGGTTGAACACTGAAGCTTTCTTT	CSARSSRLNTEAFF
TRBD2	many	TRBV6-1	TRBJ2-5	TGTGCCAGCAGTCCCCGACAACTAGCGGGGGGGTTGGAGACCCAGTACTTC	CASSPRQLAGGLETQYF
TRBD2	few	TRBV4-3	TRBJ2-5	TGCGCCAGCAGCCAAGAGCGGTTAGCGGGGGCCGGGACCCAGTACTTC	CASSQERLAGAGTQYF
TRBD1	many	TRBV4-3	TRBJ2-5	TGCGCCAGCAGCCGCCAGGTTGCGAGACAGGGTGGGGAGACCCAGTACTTC	CASSRQVARQGGETQYF
NA	NA	TRBV29-1	TRBJ1-5	TGCAGCGTTATGGGGGGAGATCAGCCCCAGCATTTT	CSVMGGDQPQHF
NA	many	TRBV28	TRBJ1-4	TGTGCCAGCAGCCGACCGGGACTAGGCGGCGAAAAACTGTTTTTT	CASSRPGLGGEKLFF
NA	NA	TRBV7-8	TRBJ2-7	TGTGCCAGCAGCTTAGGTCACGTTGGGCCCTACGAGCAGTACTTC	CASSLGHVGPYEQYF
TRBD1	many	TRBV7-8	TRBJ1-3	TGTGCCAGCAGCTTAGTAGGGGGCATCGGAAACACCATATATTTT	CASSLVGGIGNTIYF
NA	NA	TRBV9	TRBJ1-6	TGTGCCAGCAGCGTAGCGGATTCACCCCTCCACTTT	CASSVADSPLHF